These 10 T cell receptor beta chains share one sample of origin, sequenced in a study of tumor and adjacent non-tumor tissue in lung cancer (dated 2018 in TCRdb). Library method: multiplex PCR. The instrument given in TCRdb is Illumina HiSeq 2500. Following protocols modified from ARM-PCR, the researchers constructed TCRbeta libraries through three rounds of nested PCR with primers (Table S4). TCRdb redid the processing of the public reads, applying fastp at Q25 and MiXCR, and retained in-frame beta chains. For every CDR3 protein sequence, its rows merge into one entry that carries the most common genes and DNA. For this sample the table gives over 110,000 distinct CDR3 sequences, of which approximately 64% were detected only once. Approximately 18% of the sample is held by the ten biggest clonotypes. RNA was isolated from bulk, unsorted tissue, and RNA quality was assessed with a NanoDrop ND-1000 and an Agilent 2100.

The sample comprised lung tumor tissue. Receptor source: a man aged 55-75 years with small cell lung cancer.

CDR3 DNA sequence: TGTGCCAGGAGTACACTAGCCGGGGAGCTGTTTTTT. It specifies CARSTLAGELFF. The chain uses TRBV6-2 or TRBV6-3 and TRBJ2-2, with a weak D call TRBD2 (5 bases). Trimming cost V 9 bases and J 6 bases, with 11 bases left between them. The CDR3 is made up of 12 amino acids. Germline CDR1 MNHEY, CDR2 SVGEGT.

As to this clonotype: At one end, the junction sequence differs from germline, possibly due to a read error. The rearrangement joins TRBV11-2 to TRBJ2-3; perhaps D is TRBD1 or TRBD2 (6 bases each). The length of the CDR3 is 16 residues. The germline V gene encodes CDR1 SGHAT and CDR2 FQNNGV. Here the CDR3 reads CVSNSTLGGGIDTQYF. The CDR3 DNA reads TGTGTCAGCAACTCAACTCTAGGAGGGGGAATAGATACGCAGTATTTT.

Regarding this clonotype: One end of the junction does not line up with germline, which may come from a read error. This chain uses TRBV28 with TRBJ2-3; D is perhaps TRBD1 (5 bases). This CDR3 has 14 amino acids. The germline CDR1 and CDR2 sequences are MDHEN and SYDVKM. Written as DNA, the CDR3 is TGTGCCAGCGGTTTAGCCCAGGGTCTGGATACGCAGTATTTT. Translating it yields CASGLAQGLDTQYF.

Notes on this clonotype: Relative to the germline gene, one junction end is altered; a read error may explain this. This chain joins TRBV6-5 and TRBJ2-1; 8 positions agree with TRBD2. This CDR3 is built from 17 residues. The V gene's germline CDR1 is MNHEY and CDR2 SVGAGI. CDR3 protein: CAISYRRGLAGYDEQFF. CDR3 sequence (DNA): TGTGCCATCAGTTATCGTCGGGGGCTAGCGGGCTACGATGAGCAGTTCTTC.

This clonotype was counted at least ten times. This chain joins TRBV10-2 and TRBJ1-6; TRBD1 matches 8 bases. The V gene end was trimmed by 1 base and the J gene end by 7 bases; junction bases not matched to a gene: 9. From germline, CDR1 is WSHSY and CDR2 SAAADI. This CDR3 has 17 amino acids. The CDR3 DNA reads TGCGCCAGCAGTGAGTGGACAGGGTACTCGGGGAATTCACCCCTCCACTTT. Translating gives CASSEWTGYSGNSPLHF.

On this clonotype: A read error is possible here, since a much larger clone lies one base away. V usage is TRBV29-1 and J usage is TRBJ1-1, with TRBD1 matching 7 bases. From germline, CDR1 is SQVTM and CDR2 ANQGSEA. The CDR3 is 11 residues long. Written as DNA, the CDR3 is TGCGGAGGGACAGAGAACACTGAAACTTTCTTT. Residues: CGGTENTETFF.

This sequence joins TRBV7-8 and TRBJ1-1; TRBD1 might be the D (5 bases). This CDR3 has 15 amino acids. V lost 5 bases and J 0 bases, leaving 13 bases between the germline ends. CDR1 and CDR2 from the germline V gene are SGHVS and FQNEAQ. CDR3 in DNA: TGTGCCAGCAGCCTGATGACAGAAATGAACACTGAAGCTTTCTTT. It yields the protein CASSLMTEMNTEAFF.

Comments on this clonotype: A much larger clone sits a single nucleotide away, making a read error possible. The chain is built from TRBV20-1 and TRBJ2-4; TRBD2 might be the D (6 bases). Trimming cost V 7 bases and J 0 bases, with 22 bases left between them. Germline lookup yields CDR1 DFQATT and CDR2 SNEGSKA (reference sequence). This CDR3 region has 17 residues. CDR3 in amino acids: CSGSTPGAGLAKNIQYF. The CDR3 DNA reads TGCAGTGGCAGCACCCCCGGAGCGGGCTTAGCCAAAAACATTCAGTACTTC.

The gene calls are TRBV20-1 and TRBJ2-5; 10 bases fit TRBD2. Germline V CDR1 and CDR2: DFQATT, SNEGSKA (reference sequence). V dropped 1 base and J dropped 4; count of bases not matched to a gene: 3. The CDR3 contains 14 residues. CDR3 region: CSARASGRGETQYF. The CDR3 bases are TGCAGTGCTAGAGCCAGCGGGAGGGGAGAGACCCAGTACTTC.

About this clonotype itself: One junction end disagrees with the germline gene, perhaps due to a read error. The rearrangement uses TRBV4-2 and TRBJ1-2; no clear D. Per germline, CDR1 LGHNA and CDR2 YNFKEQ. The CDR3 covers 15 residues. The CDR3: CVSSQELIMGYGYTF. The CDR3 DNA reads TGTGTCAGCAGCCAAGAATTGATAATGGGCTATGGCTACACCTTC.